This TCR beta chain was recovered during a study of T cells in Graves' hyperthyroidism and ophthalmopathy. Notes on the study in general: Expanded thyroid clonotypes (above 0.001) were mostly also found in blood.

Blood dates from first hyperthyroidism diagnosis, before any ophthalmopathy symptoms. PBMCs stemmed from over 7.5 ml fresh peripheral blood. The CDR3 contains 15 residues. The germline V gene has CDR1 MDHEN and CDR2 SYDVKM. Unmatched junction bases numbered 3, after V lost 3 bases and J lost 4 bases. RNA transcripts provided the source from which TCR beta CDR3 regions were amplified. The HTBI primer set drove a first-round RT-PCR of the TCR CDR3. TCRdb redid the calling of the multiplex PCR reads with MiXCR, one entry per CDR3 protein. The table includes some 300,000 distinct CDR3 sequences, 10% to 15% detected once. With regard to this clonotype: Its antigen is unknown.

V usage is TRBV28 and J usage is TRBJ1-2; 12 nucleotides line up with TRBD1. Sequencing was done on a sample of blood. This receptor was obtained from a woman under 40 with Graves' hyperthyroidism that later progressed to Graves' ophthalmopathy. CDR3 DNA sequence: TGTGCCAGCAGTTTTGGGACAGGGGGCACCTATGGCTACACCTTC. Translating it yields CASSFGTGGTYGYTF.